Sequencing of this T cell receptor beta chain was carried out in a study of T-cell memory formation after mild COVID-19. The CDR3 is made up of 14 amino acids. V gave up 6 bases and J gave up 2 bases; unmatched junction bases: 6. CDR1 is LNHNV, CDR2 YYDKDF, per germline (reference sequence). MiXCR, applied by TCRdb to the 5' RACE reads, yields one record per CDR3 protein. The table records 400,000 or so distinct CDR3 sequences, around 20% of them present only once. This clonotype originated in an adult woman who had mild COVID-19 (a few samples of this study predate the infection). Cell type and time point are not known. The sample comprised PBMCs or a T cell subset sorted from them (not recorded which). This chain connects TRBV15 to TRBJ1-2; the match to TRBD1 covers 7 bases. The CDR3 region is CATRLGTDNYGYTF. The CDR3 coding sequence is TGTGCCACCAGGCTTGGGACAGACAACTATGGCTACACCTTC.